This T cell receptor beta chain comes out of a study of regulatory T cells in long-lasting Graves disease. Whole-study findings and limits: It was in persistent disease that TRBV28, TRBJ1-2 and TRBJ2-5 were favored. Only peripheral blood was studied, not thyroid tissue.

V lost 9 bases and J lost 6, with 30 bases in between. Germline CDR1 reads SGHAT; CDR2 reads FQDESV (reference sequence). There are 17 residues in the CDR3. Documented time point: newly diagnosed GD, antithyroid drugs for less than 3 months. PBMC RNA was the source of the TCR library. It was American Thyroid Association guidelines that determined Graves' disease diagnosis. This clonotype was observed many times. What it binds is unknown. Building the TCR beta libraries relied on iRepertoire HTBI primers, and CDR3 regions underwent Arm-PCR. Each CDR3 protein is one row after TCRdb ran MiXCR on the multiplex PCR reads. The data hold over 350,000 distinct CDR3 sequences, with roughly 15% observed a single time. These same records also appear under a second study, on T cells in Graves' hyperthyroidism and ophthalmopathy. That source reports: Clinicians diagnosed patients from clinical symptoms, serum thyroxine and TRAb, thyroid ultrasound and orbital computed tomography.

This chain links TRBV11-1 with TRBJ2-7; the D gene could be TRBD1 or TRBD2 (5 bases each). The clonotype comes from a woman in her forties or fifties with Graves disease. This specimen consisted of peripheral blood mononuclear cells (PBMCs), obtained at new diagnosis, from a patient treated with antithyroid drugs. The CDR3 DNA reads TGTGCCAGTCTTCCTGGGGACGGTCGTGAGGGTGTTACCGAGCAGTACTTC. Encoded protein: CASLPGDGREGVTEQYF.